These T cell receptor beta chains were read from a single sample in a study of blood T cells in healthy people across ages. TCRdb reprocessed the 5' RACE reads via MiXCR and lists one record per CDR3 protein. Among roughly 700,000 distinct CDR3 sequences listed, roughly 49% were seen once. The specimen sequenced was blood. All receptors come from a woman in her fifties or sixties in good health. Each CDR3 is given with its conserved first and last residue. D genes are given only for firm matches. Clone size is stated in some rows and not others, as once, few, many or a class when expanded.

CASSYKTGSRTGTAGYEQYF,TGTGCCAGCAGTTATAAGACAGGGTCAAGAACGGGAACGGCGGGCTACGAGCAGTACTTC,TRBV6-5,TRBD1,-,TRBJ2-7
CASSAGRDDNALAKNIQYF,TGTGCCAGCAGTGCAGGGAGGGACGATAACGCTCTAGCCAAAAACATTCAGTACTTC,TRBV6-4,TRBD2,few,TRBJ2-4
CASSYSGSLNNEQFF,TGTGCCAGCAGTTACTCAGGATCATTAAACAATGAGCAGTTCTTC,TRBV6-2/TRBV6-3,-,-,TRBJ2-1
CASSYRAGVAQYF,TGTGCCAGCAGCTATCGAGCGGGAGTCGCCCAGTACTTC,TRBV7-2,TRBD2,-,TRBJ2-7
CASSLDRDGYGYTF,TGTGCCAGCAGTCTGGACAGGGATGGCTATGGCTACACCTTC,TRBV28,TRBD1,few,TRBJ1-2
CASGARTYNEQYF,TGTGCCAGCGGGGCAAGGACCTACAATGAGCAGTACTTC,TRBV6-6,-,few,TRBJ2-5
CSARDQAARDEQFF,TGCAGTGCTAGAGATCAAGCGGCAAGGGATGAGCAGTTCTTC,TRBV20-1,-,few,TRBJ2-1
CASSQVVGGVLFF,TGTGCCAGCAGCCAAGTTGTCGGAGGTGTACTGTTTTTT,TRBV14,-,-,TRBJ1-4
CSVDGTSGSPGDEQFF,TGCAGCGTTGACGGGACTAGCGGGAGTCCCGGGGATGAGCAGTTCTTC,TRBV29-1,TRBD2,few,TRBJ2-1
CSARDRVFSYEQYF,TGCAGTGCTCGGGACAGGGTGTTCTCCTACGAGCAGTACTTC,TRBV20-1,TRBD1,-,TRBJ2-7
CASMRAAAGLAGGWQQFF,TGCGCCAGCATGAGAGCCGCCGCAGGACTAGCGGGAGGGTGGCAGCAGTTCTTC,TRBV5-1,TRBD2,few,TRBJ2-1
CAWSELDIAKNIQYF,TGTGCCTGGAGTGAATTAGACATAGCCAAAAACATTCAGTACTTC,TRBV30,-,-,TRBJ2-4
CASSRGQMIQETQYF,TGCGCCAGCAGCCGTGGGCAGATGATCCAAGAGACCCAGTACTTC,TRBV5-1,-,-,TRBJ2-5
CSASGVANYGYTF,TGCAGTGCTAGCGGGGTCGCTAACTATGGCTACACCTTC,TRBV20-1,-,few,TRBJ1-2
CASGHDPNTQYF,TGTGCCAGCGGGCATGACCCTAATACGCAGTATTTT,TRBV27,-,-,TRBJ2-3
CASSPEGDTEAFF,TGTGCCAGCTCACCTGAGGGGGACACTGAAGCTTTCTTT,TRBV18,-,-,TRBJ1-1
CASSSGTPTTDTQYF,TGTGCCAGCAGCTCCGGGACACCAACCACAGATACGCAGTATTTT,TRBV7-8,-,-,TRBJ2-3
CSAKNPTASGEQYF,TGCAGTGCAAAGAATCCGACAGCCTCGGGTGAGCAGTACTTC,TRBV20-1,-,-,TRBJ2-7
CASSQAGQLTEQYF,TGTGCCAGCAGCCAAGCGGGACAGCTGACCGAGCAGTACTTC,TRBV4-2,TRBD1,few,TRBJ2-7
CSARVGRQNVDTQYF,TGCAGTGCTAGAGTCGGGCGGCAGAACGTAGATACGCAGTATTTT,TRBV20-1,-,-,TRBJ2-3
CASSEVGAGANVLTF,TGTGCCAGCAGTGAGGTGGGGGCCGGGGCCAACGTCCTGACTTTC,TRBV25-1,-,few,TRBJ2-6